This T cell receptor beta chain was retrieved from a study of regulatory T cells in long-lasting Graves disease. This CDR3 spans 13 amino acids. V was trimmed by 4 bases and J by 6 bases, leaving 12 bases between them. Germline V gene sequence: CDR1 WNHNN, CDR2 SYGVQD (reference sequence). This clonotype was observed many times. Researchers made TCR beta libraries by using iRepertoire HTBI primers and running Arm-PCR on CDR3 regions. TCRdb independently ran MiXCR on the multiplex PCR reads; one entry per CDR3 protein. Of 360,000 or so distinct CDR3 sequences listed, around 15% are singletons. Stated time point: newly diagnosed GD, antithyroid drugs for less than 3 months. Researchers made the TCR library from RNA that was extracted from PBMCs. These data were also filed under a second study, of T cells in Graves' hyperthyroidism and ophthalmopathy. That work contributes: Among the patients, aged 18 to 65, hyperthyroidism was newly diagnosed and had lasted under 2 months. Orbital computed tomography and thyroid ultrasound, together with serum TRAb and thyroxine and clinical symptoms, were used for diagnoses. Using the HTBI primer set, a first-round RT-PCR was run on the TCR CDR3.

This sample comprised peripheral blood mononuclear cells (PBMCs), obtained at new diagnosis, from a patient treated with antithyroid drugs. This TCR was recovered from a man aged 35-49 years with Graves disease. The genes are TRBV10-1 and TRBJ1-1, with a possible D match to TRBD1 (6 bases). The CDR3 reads CASSANRVAEAFF. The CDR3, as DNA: TGCGCCAGCAGTGCAAACAGGGTGGCTGAAGCTTTCTTT.